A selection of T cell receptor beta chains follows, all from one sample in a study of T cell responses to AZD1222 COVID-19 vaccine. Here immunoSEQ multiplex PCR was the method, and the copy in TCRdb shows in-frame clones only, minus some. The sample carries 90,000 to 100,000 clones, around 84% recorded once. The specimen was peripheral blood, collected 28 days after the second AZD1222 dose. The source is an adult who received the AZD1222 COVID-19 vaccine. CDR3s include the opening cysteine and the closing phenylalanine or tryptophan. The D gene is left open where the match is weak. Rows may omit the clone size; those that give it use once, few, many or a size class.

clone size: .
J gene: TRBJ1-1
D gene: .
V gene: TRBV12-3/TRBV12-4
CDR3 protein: CASSPQLQGAAFF
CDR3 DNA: TGTGCCAGCAGTCCTCAACTACAGGGTGCAGCTTTCTTT

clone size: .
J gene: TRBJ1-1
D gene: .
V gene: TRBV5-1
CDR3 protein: CASSSGRYEDEAFF
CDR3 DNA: TGCGCCAGCAGCTCTGGGCGGTACGAGGATGAAGCTTTCTTT

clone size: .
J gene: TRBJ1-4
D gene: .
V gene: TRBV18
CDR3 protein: CASSPRGQGNEKLFF
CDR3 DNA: TGTGCCAGCTCACCCCGGGGCCAGGGGAATGAAAAACTGTTTTTT

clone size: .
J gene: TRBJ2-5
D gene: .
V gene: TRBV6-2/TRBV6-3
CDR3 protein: CASSYLTSQETQYF
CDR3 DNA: TGTGCCAGCAGTTACTTGACTTCCCAAGAGACCCAGTACTTC

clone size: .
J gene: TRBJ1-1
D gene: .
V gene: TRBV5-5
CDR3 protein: CASSSDPGSPEAFF
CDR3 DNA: TGTGCCAGCAGCTCGGACCCGGGGAGCCCTGAAGCTTTCTTT

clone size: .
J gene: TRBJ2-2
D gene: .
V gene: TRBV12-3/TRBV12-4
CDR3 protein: CASSLGQTGELFF
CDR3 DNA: TGTGCCAGCAGTCTAGGACAGACCGGGGAGCTGTTTTTT

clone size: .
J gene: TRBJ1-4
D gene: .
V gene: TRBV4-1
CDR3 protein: CASSQDQRSGGREKLFF
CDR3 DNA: TGCGCCAGCAGCCAAGATCAAAGGTCGGGGGGCCGTGAAAAACTGTTTTTT

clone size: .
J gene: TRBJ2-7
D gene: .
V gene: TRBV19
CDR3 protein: CASSRQVSSYEQYF
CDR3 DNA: TGTGCCAGTAGTCGACAGGTCAGCTCCTACGAGCAGTACTTC

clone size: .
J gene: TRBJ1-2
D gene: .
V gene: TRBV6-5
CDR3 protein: CASKGHLNPHYGYTF
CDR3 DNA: TGTGCCAGCAAAGGACACCTTAACCCCCACTATGGCTACACCTTC

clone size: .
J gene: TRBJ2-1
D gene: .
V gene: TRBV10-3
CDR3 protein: CAIRGFSYNEQFF
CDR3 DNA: TGTGCCATCAGGGGTTTCTCCTACAATGAGCAGTTCTTC

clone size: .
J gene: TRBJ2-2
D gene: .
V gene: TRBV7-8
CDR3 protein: CASSRYGGELFF
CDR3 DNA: TGTGCCAGCAGCCGGTACGGCGGGGAGCTGTTTTTT

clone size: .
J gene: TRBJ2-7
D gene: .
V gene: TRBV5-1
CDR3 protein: CASRPGLASYEQYF
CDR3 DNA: TGCGCCAGCCGGCCGGGGCTAGCCTCCTACGAGCAGTACTTC

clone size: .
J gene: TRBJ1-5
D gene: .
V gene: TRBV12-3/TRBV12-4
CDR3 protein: CASSSRGDQPQHF
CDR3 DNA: TGTGCCAGCAGCTCGAGGGGGGATCAGCCCCAGCATTTT

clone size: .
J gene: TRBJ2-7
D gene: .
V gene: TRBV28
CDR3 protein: CASSASYEQYF
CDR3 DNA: TGTGCCAGCAGCGCCTCCTACGAGCAGTACTTC

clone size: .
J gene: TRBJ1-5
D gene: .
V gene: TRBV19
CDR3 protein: CASSLIGGAGQPQHF
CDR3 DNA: TGTGCCAGTAGTTTGATTGGGGGGGCGGGTCAGCCCCAGCATTTT

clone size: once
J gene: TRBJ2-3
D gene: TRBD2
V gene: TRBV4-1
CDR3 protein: CASSVAGAPADTQYF
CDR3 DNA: TGCGCCAGCAGCGTAGCGGGAGCCCCGGCAGATACGCAGTATTTT

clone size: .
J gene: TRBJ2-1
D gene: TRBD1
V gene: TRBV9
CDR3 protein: CASSITGGPYNEQFF
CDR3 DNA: TGTGCCAGCAGCATAACAGGGGGACCCTACAATGAGCAGTTCTTC

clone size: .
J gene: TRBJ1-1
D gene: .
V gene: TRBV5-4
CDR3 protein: CASTSGRAQNTEAFF
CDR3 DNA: TGTGCCAGCACCTCAGGACGCGCCCAGAACACTGAAGCTTTCTTT

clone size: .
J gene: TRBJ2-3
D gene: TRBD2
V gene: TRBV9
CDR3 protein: CASSVDADSGGTSDTQYF
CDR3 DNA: TGTGCCAGCAGCGTAGACGCCGATAGCGGGGGGACATCAGATACGCAGTATTTT

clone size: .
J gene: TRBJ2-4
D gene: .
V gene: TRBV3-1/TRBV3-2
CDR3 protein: CASRGWGFENIQYF
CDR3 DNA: TGTGCCAGCAGAGGTTGGGGTTTTGAAAACATTCAGTACTTC

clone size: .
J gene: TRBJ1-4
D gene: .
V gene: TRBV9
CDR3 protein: CASSVDGQDYEKLFF
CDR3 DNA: TGTGCCAGCAGCGTAGACGGGCAGGATTATGAAAAACTGTTTTTT

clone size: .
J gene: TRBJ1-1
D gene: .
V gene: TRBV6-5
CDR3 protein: CASSYKGVGYTEAFF
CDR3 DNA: TGTGCCAGCAGTTACAAGGGGGTAGGGTACACTGAAGCTTTCTTT

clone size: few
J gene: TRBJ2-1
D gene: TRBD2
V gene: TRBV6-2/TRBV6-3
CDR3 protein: CASSPGRADFNEQFF
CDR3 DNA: TGTGCCAGCAGCCCAGGGAGGGCGGATTTCAATGAGCAGTTCTTC

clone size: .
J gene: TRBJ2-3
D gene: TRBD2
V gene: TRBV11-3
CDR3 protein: CASRPSWRGDTSTDTQYF
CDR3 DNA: TGTGCCAGCAGACCCTCCTGGCGGGGGGATACTAGCACAGATACGCAGTATTTT

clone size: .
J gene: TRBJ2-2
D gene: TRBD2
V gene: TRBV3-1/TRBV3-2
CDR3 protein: CASSHKAAGLAGYTGELFF
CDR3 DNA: TGTGCCAGCAGCCACAAAGCCGCGGGACTAGCGGGCTACACCGGGGAGCTGTTTTTT

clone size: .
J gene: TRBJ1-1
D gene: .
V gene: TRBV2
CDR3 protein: CASIRQQMNTEAFF
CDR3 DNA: TGTGCCAGCATCCGACAACAAATGAACACTGAAGCTTTCTTT

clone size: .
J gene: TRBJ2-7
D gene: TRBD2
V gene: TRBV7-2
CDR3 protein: CASTPPSGRAIYEQYF
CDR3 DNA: TGTGCCAGCACCCCACCTAGCGGGAGGGCAATCTACGAGCAGTACTTC

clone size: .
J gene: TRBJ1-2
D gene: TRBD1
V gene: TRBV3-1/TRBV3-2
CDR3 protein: CASSQGTGLNSGYTF
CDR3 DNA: TGTGCCAGCAGCCAAGGGACAGGACTAAATTCTGGCTACACCTTC

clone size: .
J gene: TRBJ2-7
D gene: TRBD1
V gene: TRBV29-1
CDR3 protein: CSGRTGDPYEQYF
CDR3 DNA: TGCAGCGGGAGGACAGGGGACCCCTACGAGCAGTACTTC

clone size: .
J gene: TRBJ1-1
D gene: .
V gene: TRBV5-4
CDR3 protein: CASSPGTMNTEAFF
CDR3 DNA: TGTGCCAGCAGCCCCGGGACGATGAACACTGAAGCTTTCTTT

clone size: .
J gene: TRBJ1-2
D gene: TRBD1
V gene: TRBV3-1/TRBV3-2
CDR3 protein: CASSQRAAGGRYGYTF
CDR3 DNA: TGTGCCAGCAGCCAAAGGGCGGCAGGGGGCCGATATGGCTACACCTTC

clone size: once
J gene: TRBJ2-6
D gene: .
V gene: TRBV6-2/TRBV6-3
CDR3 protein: CASSYVRVANSGANVLTF
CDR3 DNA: TGTGCCAGCAGTTACGTAAGGGTGGCCAACTCTGGGGCCAACGTCCTGACTTTC

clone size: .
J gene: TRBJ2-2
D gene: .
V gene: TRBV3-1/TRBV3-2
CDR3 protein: CASSQGTIGTGELFF
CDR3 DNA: TGTGCCAGCAGCCAAGGGACGATAGGGACCGGGGAGCTGTTTTTT

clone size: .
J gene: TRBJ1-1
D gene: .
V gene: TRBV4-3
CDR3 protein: CASSQSLRQEAFF
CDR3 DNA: TGCGCCAGCAGCCAATCTCTTCGGCAAGAAGCTTTCTTT

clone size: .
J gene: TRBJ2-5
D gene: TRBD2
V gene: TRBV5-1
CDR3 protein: CASSSLQAGAQYF
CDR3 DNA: TGCGCCAGCAGCTCACTACAAGCGGGGGCCCAGTACTTC

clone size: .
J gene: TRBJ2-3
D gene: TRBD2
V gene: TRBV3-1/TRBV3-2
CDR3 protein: CASSQVAGGRTDTQYF
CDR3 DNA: TGTGCCAGCAGCCAAGTAGCGGGAGGGCGCACAGATACGCAGTATTTT

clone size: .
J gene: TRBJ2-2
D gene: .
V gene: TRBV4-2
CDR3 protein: CASSSTYTGELFF
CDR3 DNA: TGTGCCAGCAGTAGTACATACACCGGGGAGCTGTTTTTT

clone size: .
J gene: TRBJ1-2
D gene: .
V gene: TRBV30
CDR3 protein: CAWSVGRSYGYTF
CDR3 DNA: TGTGCCTGGAGTGTAGGTCGGTCTTATGGCTACACCTTC

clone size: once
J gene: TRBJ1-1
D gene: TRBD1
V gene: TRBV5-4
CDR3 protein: CASSSGQLANTEAFF
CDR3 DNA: TGTGCCAGCAGCTCGGGACAGCTAGCGAACACTGAAGCTTTCTTT

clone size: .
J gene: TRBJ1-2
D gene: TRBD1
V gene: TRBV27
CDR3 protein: CASSVQGNYGYTF
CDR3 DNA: TGTGCCAGCAGTGTACAGGGGAACTATGGCTACACCTTC

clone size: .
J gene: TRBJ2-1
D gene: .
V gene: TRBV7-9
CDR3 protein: CASSLKPGLGYNEQFF
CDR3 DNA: TGTGCCAGCAGCCTTAAACCGGGACTGGGCTACAATGAGCAGTTCTTC

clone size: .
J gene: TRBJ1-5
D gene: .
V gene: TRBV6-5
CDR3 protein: CASIAGSINQPQHF
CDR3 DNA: TGTGCCAGCATCGCAGGGAGCATCAATCAGCCCCAGCATTTT

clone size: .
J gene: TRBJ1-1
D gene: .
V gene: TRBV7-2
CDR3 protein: CASSLNTEAFF
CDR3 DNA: TGTGCCAGCAGCTTGAACACTGAAGCTTTCTTT

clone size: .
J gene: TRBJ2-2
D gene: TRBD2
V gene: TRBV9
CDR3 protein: CASSPTAGGRDTGELFF
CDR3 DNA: TGTGCCAGCAGCCCTACTGCGGGGGGGCGGGACACCGGGGAGCTGTTTTTT

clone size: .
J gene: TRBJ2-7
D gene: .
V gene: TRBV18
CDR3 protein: CASSHRDSYEQYF
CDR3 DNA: TGTGCCAGCTCTCACCGGGACTCCTACGAGCAGTACTTC

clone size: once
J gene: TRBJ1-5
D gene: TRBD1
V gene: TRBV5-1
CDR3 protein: CASSLGGTGGGQPQHF
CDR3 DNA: TGCGCCAGCAGCTTGGGCGGGACAGGAGGGGGTCAGCCCCAGCATTTT

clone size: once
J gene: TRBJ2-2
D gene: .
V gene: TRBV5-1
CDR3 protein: CASSFGSPSNTGELFF
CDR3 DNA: TGCGCCAGCAGCTTCGGCAGCCCTTCGAACACCGGGGAGCTGTTTTTT